The 21 T cell receptor beta chains given below trace back to one sample, sequenced in a study of T cells in Graves' hyperthyroidism and ophthalmopathy. What was amplified from RNA transcripts were TCR beta CDR3 regions. The HTBI primer set drove a first-round RT-PCR of the TCR CDR3. TCRdb used MiXCR to reprocess the multiplex PCR reads, holding one entry per CDR3 protein. The sample carries about 180,000 distinct CDR3 sequences, 9.4% recorded once. Input material: blood. The receptors originated from a woman between 18 and 29 years old with Graves' hyperthyroidism that later progressed to Graves' ophthalmopathy.

The CDR3 is CASNSHEGSNQPQHF. The CDR3 coding sequence is TGTGCCAGCAACTCCCATGAGGGGAGCAATCAGCCCCAGCATTTT. This chain joins TRBV6-1 and TRBJ1-5; maybe TRBD1 (5 bases). The V gene lost 7 bases and the J gene lost 1 base, with 14 bases spanning the gap. The CDR3 is 15 amino acids. Germline CDR1 MNHNS, CDR2 SASEGT.

This clonotype was seen many times. This rearrangement joins TRBV20-1 to TRBJ1-2; unclear D gene. V lost 6 bases and J 7 bases, leaving 12 bases between the germline ends. The CDR3 has 11 residues. Germline values: CDR1 DFQATT, CDR2 SNEGSKA (reference sequence). DNA of the CDR3: TGCAGTGCCCATCCCGGGAGTGGCTACACCTTC. Its translation is CSAHPGSGYTF.

This chain links TRBV6-1 with TRBJ1-5; D remains ambiguous. CDR3 size: 10 residues. Germline lookup yields CDR1 MNHNS and CDR2 SASEGT. With 8 bases removed from V and 11 bases from J, the gap between germline ends came to 10 bases. The CDR3 DNA reads as TGTGCCAGCGGATATGGGTCCCAGCATTTT. Protein sequence: CASGYGSQHF.

As regards this clonotype: The germline gene is not matched at one end of the junction; a read error may be the cause. This rearrangement joins TRBV2 to TRBJ2-2; D ambiguous. The CDR3 runs 14 residues. Looked up from germline, CDR1 is SNHLY and CDR2 is FYNNEI. CDR3 nucleotides: TGTGCCAGCAGGGTGGAATCGAACACCGGAGAGCCGTTTTTT. This encodes CASRVESNTGEPFF.

This clonotype was observed a few times. The chain uses TRBV20-1 and TRBJ2-1; possibly TRBD2 for D (7 bases). The CDR3 runs to 15 residues. Per the germline V gene, CDR1 is DFQATT and CDR2 is SNEGSKA (reference sequence). The V end was cut by 1 base, the J end by 7 bases, with 17 bases between. DNA for the CDR3: TGCAGTGCTAGAGCTCTCACGGGGGGCCGGAATGAGCAGTTCTTC. Its protein is CSARALTGGRNEQFF.

This clonotype has ten or more counts. The chain couples TRBV19 to TRBJ1-2, with 8 bases identical to TRBD1. Trimming cost V 7 bases and J 1 base; bases outside gene matches: 5. CDR3 length: 14 amino acids. Germline V gene data show CDR1 as LNHDA and CDR2 as SQIVND (reference sequence). The CDR3 loop is CASTRDRGNYGYTF. The CDR3 nucleotides read TGTGCCAGTACGCGTGACAGGGGTAACTATGGCTACACCTTC. The whole variable domain, filled in from reference TRBV19 and TRBJ1-2, reads DGGITQSPKYLFRKEGQNVTLSCEQNLNHDAMYWYRQDPGQGLRLIYYSQIVNDFQKGDIAEGYSVSREKKESFPLTVTSAQKNPTAFYLCASTRDRGNYGYTFGSGTRLTVV.

This clonotype was seen only a few times. The rearrangement joins TRBV5-6 to TRBJ1-6; D uncertain. Germline V gives CDR1 SGHDT, CDR2 YYEEEE. V was clipped by 4 bases and J by 14 bases, with 19 bases between them. The CDR3 runs to 14 residues. The CDR3 loop is CASSRTAATWTLHF. CDR3 nucleotides: TGTGCCAGCAGCCGGACGGCCGCGACATGGACCCTCCACTTT.

This clonotype was seen ten or more times. The chain combines TRBV6-2 or TRBV6-3 with TRBJ2-7; D is perhaps TRBD1 (5 bases). V was clipped by 4 bases and J by 1 base, with 8 bases between them. Per the germline V gene, CDR1 is MNHEY and CDR2 is SVGEGT. The CDR3 contains 13 residues. The chain's CDR3 is CASSSTASYEQYF. The CDR3, as DNA: TGTGCCAGCAGTTCGACAGCTTCCTACGAGCAGTACTTC.

CDR3 in amino acids: CASSLVGTRVAGNTIYF. CDR3 nucleotide sequence: TGTGCCAGCAGCTTAGTGGGGACGCGGGTTGCTGGAAACACCATATATTTT. The chain uses TRBV7-6 and TRBJ1-3; D perhaps matches TRBD1 (5 bases). The germline gives CDR1 SGHVS, CDR2 FNYEAQ. Trimming stripped 1 base from V and 2 bases from J, with 15 bases between. CDR3 length equals 17 residues.

This clonotype has at least ten counts. One junction end disagrees with the germline gene, perhaps due to a read error. The rearrangement uses TRBV7-7 and TRBJ2-5; TRBD2 aligns across 7 bases. The CDR3 runs to 14 residues. Germline values: CDR1 SSHAT, CDR2 FNYEAQ (reference sequence). CDR3 region: CASSLAGAPETQYF. Written as DNA, the CDR3 is TGTGCTAGCAGCTTAGCGGGCGCGCCGGAGACCCAGTACTTC.

This clonotype was observed at least ten times. V gene TRBV20-1 combines with J gene TRBJ2-1; 9 bases map to TRBD1. V shed 1 base, J shed 4 bases, and the junction held 8 bases outside the gene matches. Germline assignment: CDR1 DFQATT and CDR2 SNEGSKA (reference sequence). This CDR3 is 16 amino acids long. CDR3: CSARVPTGGDYNEQFF. The CDR3 DNA sequence: TGCAGTGCTAGAGTACCTACAGGGGGCGATTACAATGAGCAGTTCTTC.

This clonotype was counted only a few times. This could be a read error, since a much larger clone is one nucleotide away. V usage is TRBV28 and J usage is TRBJ1-3; D is possibly TRBD1 (5 bases). This CDR3 comprises 14 residues. Germline CDR1 and CDR2: MDHEN and SYDVKM. The CDR3 sequence is CASSLAGTGNTLYF. CDR3 bases: TGTGCCAGCAGTTTGGCCGGGACTGGAAACACCTTATATTTT.

The rearrangement links TRBV28 to TRBJ2-1; weak D call: TRBD1 (6 bases). Between the trimmed V and J ends, which lost 2 bases and 8 bases, there was a span of 10 bases. CDR1 and CDR2 from the germline V gene are MDHEN and SYDVKM. This CDR3 region has 13 residues. The CDR3 reads CASSLPTGYEQFF. For the CDR3, the DNA is TGTGCCAGCAGTTTACCCACAGGGTATGAGCAGTTCTTC.

This clonotype was picked up many times. The chain uses TRBV9 and TRBJ2-7; no firm D call. Germline V CDR1 and CDR2: SGDLS, YYNGEE. The CDR3 runs 14 residues. V lost 3 bases, J lost 2 bases, and 12 bases lay in between. CDR3: CASSASHVAYEQYF. The CDR3, as DNA: TGTGCCAGCAGCGCCAGCCACGTCGCCTACGAGCAGTACTTC.

Ten or more counts support this clonotype. This sequence joins TRBV27 and TRBJ1-1, with D unresolved. Germline V lookup: CDR1 MNHEY, CDR2 SMNVEV (reference sequence). The CDR3 totals 15 residues. The V end was cut by 2 bases, the J end by 4 bases, with 14 bases between. The DNA for the CDR3 is TGTGCCAGCAGTTTAGTTGACCGACCGATCACTGAAGCTTTCTTT. Amino acids: CASSLVDRPITEAFF.

This clonotype was counted many times. The rearrangement uses TRBV10-3 and TRBJ1-3, with TRBD1 as a possible D gene (5 bases). Germline CDR1 reads ENHRY; CDR2 reads SYGVKD. V lost 2 bases and J 0 bases, leaving 8 bases between the germline ends. The CDR3 spans 15 residues. CDR3 coding DNA: TGTGCCATCAGTGAGGGGGGGAGCTCTGGAAACACCATATATTTT. As protein: CAISEGGSSGNTIYF.

With respect to this clonotype: This clone may be a read error of a much larger clone one base away. The chain employs TRBV2 and TRBJ1-1; 8 bases agree with TRBD1. Germline V gene sequence: CDR1 SNHLY, CDR2 FYNNEI. This CDR3 is 15 amino acids long. Trimming took 6 bases from V and 0 from J; bases not matched to a gene: 6. CDR3 in amino acids: CASSVDRVMNTEAFF. CDR3 in DNA: TGTGCCAGCAGCGTGGACAGGGTTATGAACACTGAAGCTTTCTTT.

This clonotype occurred many times. The chain employs TRBV7-8 and TRBJ2-1, with TRBD2 identical over 7 bases. J lost 14 bases, V lost 4 bases, and 8 bases had no gene match. Germline values: CDR1 SGHVS, CDR2 FQNEAQ. The length of the CDR3 is 12 residues. CDR3 loop: CASSYLREFEFF. Written as DNA, the CDR3 is TGTGCCAGCAGCTATTTGCGGGAGTTTGAGTTCTTC.

Relative to its sample, this clonotype is medium-sized. The chain carries TRBV2 and TRBJ1-1; the D is unclear. Trimming shortened V by 3 bases and J by 0 bases, and 8 bases separated the two germline ends. The CDR3 spans 14 residues. CDR1 and CDR2 (germline): SNHLY, FYNNEI. The CDR3 DNA is TGTGCCAGCAGTGATGGGCGGATGAACACTGAAGCTTTCTTT. This gives the protein CASSDGRMNTEAFF.

The gene calls are TRBV5-1 and TRBJ2-2, with 9 bases fitting TRBD1. This CDR3 has 15 residues. Germline values: CDR1 SGHRS, CDR2 YFSETQ. Germline trimming cut 3 bases from V and 5 bases from J; bases unmatched to any gene: 5. In nucleotides, the CDR3 is TGCGCCAGCAGCTCTAGGACAGGGGAAACCGGGGAGCTGTTTTTT. Its translation is CASSSRTGETGELFF.

This clonotype was observed at least ten times. The chain combines TRBV7-9 with TRBJ1-5; no reliable D call. With 3 bases removed from V and 5 bases from J, the gap between germline ends came to 14 bases. The CDR3 runs 15 residues. CDR1 and CDR2 from the germline V gene are SEHNR and FQNEAQ (reference sequence). CDR3 residues: CASSFGSGRYQPQHF. The DNA of the CDR3 is TGTGCCAGCAGCTTTGGGTCGGGTAGATATCAGCCCCAGCATTTT.